This TCR beta chain comes out of a study of early T cells in non-severe SARS-CoV-2 infection. A single record per CDR3 protein comes from TCRdb applying MiXCR to the 5' RACE reads. The profile shows about 69,000 distinct CDR3 sequences, roughly a tenth of them singletons. V lost 8 bases, J lost 0 bases, and 1 base stayed unmatched. CDR3 length: 13 amino acids. Germline CDR1 reads DFQATT; CDR2 reads SNEGSKA (reference sequence). In its sample, this clonotype was seen a few times. The origin of this receptor is an adult who was a healthcare worker with PCR-confirmed SARS-CoV-2 infection or an uninfected control (not recorded which). The chain has TRBV20-1 and TRBJ2-1; the match to TRBD2 covers 10 bases. What was sequenced was whole blood. The CDR3 DNA sequence: TGCAGTCTAGCGGGGGCCTCCTACAATGAGCAGTTCTTC. It codes for CSLAGASYNEQFF.